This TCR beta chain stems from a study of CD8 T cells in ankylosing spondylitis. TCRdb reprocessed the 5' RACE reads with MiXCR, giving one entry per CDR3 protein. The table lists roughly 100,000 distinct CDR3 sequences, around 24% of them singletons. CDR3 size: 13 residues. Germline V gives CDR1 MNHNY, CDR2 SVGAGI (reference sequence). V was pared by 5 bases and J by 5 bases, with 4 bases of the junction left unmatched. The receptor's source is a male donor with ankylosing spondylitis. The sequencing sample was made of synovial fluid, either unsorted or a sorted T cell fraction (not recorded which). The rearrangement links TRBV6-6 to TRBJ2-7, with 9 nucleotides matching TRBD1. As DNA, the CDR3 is TGTGCCAGCAGTATCGGGACAGGGAACGAGCAGTACTTC. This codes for CASSIGTGNEQYF.